The 22 T cell receptor beta chains listed next were all sequenced from one sample in a study of blood T cell repertoires in COVID-19. This table comes from immunoSEQ multiplex PCR, and its TCRdb copy is limited to in-frame clones, with some not included. The sample consists of around 180,000 clones, 70% to 90% of them appearing once. The sequencing sample was made of peripheral blood. The receptors here all came from a man between 65 and 85 years old with active or convalescent COVID-19.

The chain carries TRBV27 and TRBJ1-3; TRBD1 is a possible D gene (5 bases). This CDR3 has 20 residues. CDR1 is MNHEY, CDR2 SMNVEV, per germline (reference sequence). Trimming took 6 bases from V and 6 from J, leaving 33 bases between them. This chain's CDR3 is CASRVGEVKGGRPHVNTIYF. The CDR3 nucleotides are TGTGCCAGCAGAGTAGGGGAGGTGAAAGGCGGGCGCCCCCATGTAAACACCATATATTTT.

The J gene is TRBJ1-2, the V gene TRBV7-2, with 7 bases fitting TRBD1. The CDR3 contains 14 residues. CDR1 is SGHTA, CDR2 FQGNSA, per germline. The V segment lost 4 bases and the J segment 8 bases; nucleotides outside the gene matches: 10. The CDR3 spells CASSSYRQGEGYTF. DNA of the CDR3: TGTGCCAGCAGCTCCTACCGACAGGGAGAAGGCTACACCTTC.

Regarding this clone: The sample holds other DNA sequences that translate to the same CDR3. The V call is TRBV28, the J call TRBJ1-1; D is unclear. The CDR3 is 13 amino acids. The ends were cut back, 5 bases at V and 0 bases at J, with 7 bases in the middle. The germline gives CDR1 MDHEN, CDR2 SYDVKM. CDR3 region: CASSTDMNTEAFF. CDR3 DNA sequence: TGTGCCAGCAGTACAGACATGAACACTGAAGCTTTCTTT.

This CDR3 reads CASSLGGGQGKNTEAFF. The CDR3, as DNA: TGTGCCAGCAGCCTAGGGGGTGGACAGGGGAAGAACACTGAAGCTTTCTTT. The V and J genes are TRBV7-2 and TRBJ1-1; 9 bases agree with TRBD1. The CDR3 is 17 residues long. Trimming removed 5 bases from V and 1 base from J; junction bases left unmatched: 11. Germline V gene lookup returns CDR1 SGHTA and CDR2 FQGNSA.

This sequence joins TRBV30 and TRBJ2-3, with D tentatively TRBD1 (6 bases). The CDR3 is made up of 12 amino acids. In germline, CDR1 is GTSNPN, CDR2 SVGIG (reference sequence). The V and J ends lost 4 bases and 4 bases respectively, with 9 bases between them. In nucleotides, the CDR3 is TGTGCCTGGATGAAGGGGGCAGATACGCAGTATTTT. Its protein is CAWMKGADTQYF.

In this sample, this clone turned up once. This chain joins TRBV7-2 and TRBJ1-2; a possible D gene is TRBD1 (5 bases). V lost 3 bases and J 4 bases, leaving 18 bases between the germline ends. The CDR3 is 16 amino acids. Germline V gene data show CDR1 as SGHTA and CDR2 as FQGNSA. As DNA, the CDR3 is TGTGCCAGCAGCTTCCAAGGGGCCCAGGGTGGCTATGGCTACACCTTC. Translation gives CASSFQGAQGGYGYTF. The complete variable domain, with remaining parts taken from reference TRBV7-2 and TRBJ1-2, reads GAGVSQSPSNKVTEKGKDVELRCDPISGHTALYWYRQSLGQGLEFLIYFQGNSAPDKSGLPSDRFSAERTGGSVSTLTIQRTQQEDSAVYLCASSFQGAQGGYGYTFGSGTRLTVV.

V and J are TRBV5-1 and TRBJ2-7, with D hard to call. CDR3 length: 13 residues. Germline values: CDR1 SGHRS, CDR2 YFSETQ. The ends were cut back, 1 base at V and 2 bases at J, with 7 bases in the middle. The CDR3 DNA sequence: TGCGCCAGCAGCTTGAATCTAGCCTACGAGCAGTACTTC. Residues: CASSLNLAYEQYF.

This clone was seen a handful of times. The chain couples TRBV10-2 to TRBJ2-2, with 10 bases fitting TRBD2. The CDR3 consists of 13 residues. Looked up from germline, CDR1 is WSHSY and CDR2 is SAAADI. After removal of 6 bases from V and 7 bases from J, the junction contained 2 bases not matched to a gene. CDR3 loop: CASRGTSVGELFF. Written as DNA, the CDR3 is TGCGCCAGCAGGGGGACTAGCGTCGGGGAGCTGTTTTTT.

The genes are TRBV9 and TRBJ2-2, with a weak D call TRBD2 (6 bases). The CDR3 spans 16 residues. Trimming cost V 0 bases and J 0 bases, with 9 bases left between them. The germline V gene has CDR1 SGDLS and CDR2 YYNGEE. DNA for the CDR3: TGTGCCAGCAGCGTAGGAGCGGGCACGAACACCGGGGAGCTGTTTTTT. Its translation: CASSVGAGTNTGELFF.

The gene calls are TRBV10-3 and TRBJ1-3; the D is unclear. The CDR3 consists of 14 residues. CDR1 and CDR2 from the germline V gene are ENHRY and SYGVKD. V was trimmed by 2 bases and J by 2 bases, leaving 7 bases between them. CDR3 in amino acids: CAISEGSTGNTIYF. The CDR3 DNA follows: TGTGCCATCAGTGAGGGCAGTACTGGAAACACCATATATTTT.

The chain recombines TRBV6-5 with TRBJ2-7; 7 nucleotides align to TRBD1. Trimming at V came to 0 bases and at J to 6 bases, leaving 8 bases not matched to a gene. The CDR3 consists of 15 residues. Germline V gene data show CDR1 as MNHEY and CDR2 as SVGAGI. The CDR3 region has the DNA TGTGCCAGCAGTTACTCGAGACAGGGCGAGGGCGAGCAGTACTTC. This translates into CASSYSRQGEGEQYF.

The chain employs TRBV19 and TRBJ1-2; possibly TRBD1 for D (5 bases). The V and J ends lost 4 bases and 4 bases respectively, with 25 bases between them. In germline, CDR1 is LNHDA, CDR2 SQIVND (reference sequence). The CDR3 length is 18 residues. This chain's CDR3 is CASSTSGGEAYTPYGYTF. As DNA, the CDR3 is TGTGCCAGTAGTACCTCCGGGGGGGAGGCATATACACCCTATGGCTACACCTTC. Based on the CDR3 plus reference TRBV19 and TRBJ1-2, the full variable domain is DGGITQSPKYLFRKEGQNVTLSCEQNLNHDAMYWYRQDPGQGLRLIYYSQIVNDFQKGDIAEGYSVSREKKESFPLTVTSAQKNPTAFYLCASSTSGGEAYTPYGYTFGSGTRLTVV.

The V call is TRBV12-3 or TRBV12-4, the J call TRBJ2-2, with no clear D. Deletions cut 6 bases from V and 3 bases from J, with 8 bases between. CDR3 length: 13 amino acids. CDR3 amino acids: CASSERDTGELFF. CDR3 DNA sequence: TGTGCCAGCAGCGAACGGGACACCGGGGAGCTGTTTTTT.

This rearrangement joins TRBV28 to TRBJ1-6, with no clear D. CDR3 length: 13 residues. Germline assignment: CDR1 MDHEN and CDR2 SYDVKM. Trimming shortened V by 4 bases and J by 5 bases, and 6 bases separated the two germline ends. CDR3 sequence (DNA): TGTGCCAGCAGTTACGGGAATAATTCACCCCTCCACTTT. Translation gives CASSYGNNSPLHF.

This chain links TRBV6-5 with TRBJ1-4, with 9 nucleotides matching TRBD1. The V gene end was trimmed by 4 bases and the J gene end by 7 bases; junction bases not matched to a gene: 7. This CDR3 region has 15 residues. Germline assignment: CDR1 MNHEY and CDR2 SVGAGI. Here the CDR3 reads CASSSSGTGPEKLFF. CDR3 DNA sequence: TGTGCCAGCAGTTCTTCCGGGACAGGGCCTGAAAAACTGTTTTTT.

This chain uses TRBV28 with TRBJ1-4; D is possibly TRBD1 (5 bases). CDR3 size: 19 residues. V was cut by 3 bases and J by 0 bases, with 20 bases left in between. Germline CDR1 is MDHEN and CDR2 is SYDVKM. CDR3 in amino acids: CASSFHRGTALATNEKLFF. As DNA, the CDR3 is TGTGCCAGCAGTTTTCACCGGGGGACGGCCCTTGCAACTAATGAAAAACTGTTTTTT.

The chain is built from TRBV7-8 and TRBJ2-5, with 8 positions matching TRBD2. The ends lost 0 bases at V and 5 bases at J; junction bases unmatched: 11. The CDR3 is made up of 17 amino acids. The germline gives CDR1 SGHVS, CDR2 FQNEAQ. The CDR3 sequence: CASSLAAGLAGGETQYF. For the CDR3, the DNA is TGTGCCAGCAGCTTAGCGGCGGGCCTAGCGGGCGGGGAGACCCAGTACTTC.

The chain links TRBV6-1 to TRBJ2-4; 13 positions match TRBD2. V lost 3 bases and J lost 8; bases outside the gene matches: 1. The germline V gene has CDR1 MNHNS and CDR2 SASEGT. The CDR3 runs 14 residues. As DNA, the CDR3 is TGTGCCAGCAGTGAGGGACTAGCGGGGTACATTCAGTACTTC. Translated, it gives CASSEGLAGYIQYF.

This chain connects TRBV7-9 to TRBJ2-3; D perhaps matches TRBD2 (5 bases). The CDR3 contains 17 residues. Germline values: CDR1 SEHNR, CDR2 FQNEAQ (reference sequence). V lost 5 bases, J lost 2 bases, and 20 bases lay in between. The CDR3: CASSPGVGGLPTDTQYF. In nucleotides, the CDR3 is TGTGCCAGCAGCCCCGGCGTTGGCGGGTTACCCACAGATACGCAGTATTTT.

This clone turned up a few times. The genes are TRBV2 and TRBJ1-2, with 10 bases that match TRBD1. The CDR3 has 16 amino acids. The germline V gene has CDR1 SNHLY and CDR2 FYNNEI. With 6 bases clipped from V and 0 bases from J, the junction kept 7 bases outside the gene matches. CDR3 in amino acids: CASRRGGQGTNYGYTF. The CDR3 DNA reads TGTGCCAGCAGGAGGGGGGGACAGGGGACTAACTATGGCTACACCTTC.

The chain carries TRBV5-4 and TRBJ1-2; D gene unclear. This CDR3 comprises 14 residues. V was pared by 0 bases and J by 2 bases, with 8 bases between. Germline CDR1 reads SGHNT; CDR2 reads YYREEE (reference sequence). This CDR3 is CASSLGGRNYGYTF. The CDR3 DNA reads TGTGCCAGCAGCTTGGGCGGGCGCAACTATGGCTACACCTTC.

The rearrangement links TRBV10-3 to TRBJ2-7; 9 bases agree with TRBD1. V trimming: 4 bases; J trimming: 3 bases; junction bases outside the gene matches: 7. The CDR3 covers 15 residues. Germline V gene data show CDR1 as ENHRY and CDR2 as SYGVKD. CDR3 sequence reads: CAISGGTGSNYEQYF. DNA of the CDR3: TGTGCCATCAGTGGTGGGACAGGGTCTAACTACGAGCAGTACTTC.